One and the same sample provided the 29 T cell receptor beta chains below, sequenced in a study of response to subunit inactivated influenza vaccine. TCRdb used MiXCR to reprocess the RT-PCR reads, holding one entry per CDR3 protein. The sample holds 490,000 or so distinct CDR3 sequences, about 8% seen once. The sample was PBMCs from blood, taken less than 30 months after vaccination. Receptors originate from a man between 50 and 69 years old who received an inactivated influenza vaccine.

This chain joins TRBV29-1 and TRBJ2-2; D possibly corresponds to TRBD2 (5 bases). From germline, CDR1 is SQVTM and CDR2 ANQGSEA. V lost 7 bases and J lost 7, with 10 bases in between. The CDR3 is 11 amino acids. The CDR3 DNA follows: TGCAGCGCCGGCGGGTTCGGGGAGCTGTTTTTT. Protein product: CSAGGFGELFF.

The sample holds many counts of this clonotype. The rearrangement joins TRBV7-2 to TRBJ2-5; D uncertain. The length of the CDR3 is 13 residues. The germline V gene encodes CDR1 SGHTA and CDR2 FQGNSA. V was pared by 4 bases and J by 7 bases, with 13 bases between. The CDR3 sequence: CASSSPTAGTQYF. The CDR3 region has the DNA TGTGCCAGCAGCTCCCCTACCGCAGGGACCCAGTACTTC.

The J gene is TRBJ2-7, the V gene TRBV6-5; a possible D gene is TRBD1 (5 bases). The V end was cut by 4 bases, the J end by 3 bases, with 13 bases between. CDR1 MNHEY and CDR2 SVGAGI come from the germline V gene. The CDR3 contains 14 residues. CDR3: CASSLVDTFYEQYF. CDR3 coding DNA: TGTGCCAGCAGTTTAGTGGACACTTTCTACGAGCAGTACTTC.

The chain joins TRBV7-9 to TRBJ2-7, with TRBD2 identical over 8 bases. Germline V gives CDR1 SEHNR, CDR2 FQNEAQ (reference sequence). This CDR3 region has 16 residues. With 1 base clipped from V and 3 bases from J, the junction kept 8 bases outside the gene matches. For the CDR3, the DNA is TGTGCCAGCAGCTTAGGGGGTAGCGGGGTCAACTACGAGCAGTACTTC. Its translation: CASSLGGSGVNYEQYF.

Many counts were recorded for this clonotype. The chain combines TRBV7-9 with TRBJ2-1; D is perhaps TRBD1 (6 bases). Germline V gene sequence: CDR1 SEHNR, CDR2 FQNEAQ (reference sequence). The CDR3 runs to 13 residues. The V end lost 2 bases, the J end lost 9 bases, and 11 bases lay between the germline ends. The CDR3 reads CASSLSGDGEQFF. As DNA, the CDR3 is TGTGCCAGCAGCTTATCAGGGGACGGTGAGCAGTTCTTC.

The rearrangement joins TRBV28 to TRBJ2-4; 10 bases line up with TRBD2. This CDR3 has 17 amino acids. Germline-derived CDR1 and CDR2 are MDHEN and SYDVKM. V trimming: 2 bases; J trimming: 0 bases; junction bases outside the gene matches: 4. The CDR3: CASSLLGLAVAKNIQYF. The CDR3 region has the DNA TGTGCCAGCAGTTTACTTGGACTAGCGGTAGCCAAAAACATTCAGTACTTC.

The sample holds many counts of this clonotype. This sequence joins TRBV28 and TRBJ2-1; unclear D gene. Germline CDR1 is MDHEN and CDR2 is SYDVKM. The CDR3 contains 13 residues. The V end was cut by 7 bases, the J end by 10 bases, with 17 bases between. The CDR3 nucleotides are TGTGCCAGCACCCCCCATAGTTATTACGAGCAGTTCTTC. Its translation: CASTPHSYYEQFF. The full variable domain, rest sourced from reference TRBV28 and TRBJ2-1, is DVKVTQSSRYLVKRTGEKVFLECVQDMDHENMFWYRQDPGLGLRLIYFSYDVKMKEKGDIPEGYSVSREKKERFSLILESASTNQTSMYLCASTPHSYYEQFFGPGTRLTVL.

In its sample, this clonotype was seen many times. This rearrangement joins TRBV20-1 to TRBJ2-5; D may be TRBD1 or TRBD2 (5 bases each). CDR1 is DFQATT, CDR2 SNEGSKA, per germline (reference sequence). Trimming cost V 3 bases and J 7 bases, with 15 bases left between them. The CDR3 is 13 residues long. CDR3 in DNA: TGCAGTGCTAGGACAGTAGGCGGGCGGACCCAGTACTTC. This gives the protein CSARTVGGRTQYF.

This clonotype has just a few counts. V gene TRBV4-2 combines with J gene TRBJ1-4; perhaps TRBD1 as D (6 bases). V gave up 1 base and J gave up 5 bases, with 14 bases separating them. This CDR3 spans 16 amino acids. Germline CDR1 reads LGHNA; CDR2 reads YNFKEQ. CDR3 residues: CASSQGVQGGNEKLFF. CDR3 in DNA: TGTGCCAGCAGCCAAGGGGTACAGGGAGGAAATGAAAAACTGTTTTTT.

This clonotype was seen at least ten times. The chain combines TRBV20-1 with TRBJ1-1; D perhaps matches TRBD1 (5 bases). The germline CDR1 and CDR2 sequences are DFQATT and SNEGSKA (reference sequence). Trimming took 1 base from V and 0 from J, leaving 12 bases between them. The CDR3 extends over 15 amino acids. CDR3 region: CSARGGESMNTEAFF. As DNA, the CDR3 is TGCAGTGCTAGAGGGGGGGAGTCCATGAACACTGAAGCTTTCTTT.

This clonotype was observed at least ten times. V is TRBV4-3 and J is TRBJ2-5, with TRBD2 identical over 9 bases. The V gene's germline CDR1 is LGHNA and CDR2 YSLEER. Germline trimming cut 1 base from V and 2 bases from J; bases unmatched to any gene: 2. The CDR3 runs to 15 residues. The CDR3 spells CASSQGLAVQETQYF. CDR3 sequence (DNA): TGCGCCAGCAGCCAAGGACTAGCGGTACAAGAGACCCAGTACTTC.

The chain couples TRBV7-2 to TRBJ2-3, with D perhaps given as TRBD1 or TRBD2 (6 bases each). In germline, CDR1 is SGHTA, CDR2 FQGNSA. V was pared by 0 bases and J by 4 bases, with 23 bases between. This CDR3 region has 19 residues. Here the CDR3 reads CASSLALIKGGRWPDTQYF. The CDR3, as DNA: TGTGCCAGCAGCTTAGCGCTGATAAAGGGGGGACGATGGCCAGATACGCAGTATTTT. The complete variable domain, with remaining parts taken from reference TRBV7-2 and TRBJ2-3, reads GAGVSQSPSNKVTEKGKDVELRCDPISGHTALYWYRQSLGQGLEFLIYFQGNSAPDKSGLPSDRFSAERTGGSVSTLTIQRTQQEDSAVYLCASSLALIKGGRWPDTQYFGPGTRLTVL.

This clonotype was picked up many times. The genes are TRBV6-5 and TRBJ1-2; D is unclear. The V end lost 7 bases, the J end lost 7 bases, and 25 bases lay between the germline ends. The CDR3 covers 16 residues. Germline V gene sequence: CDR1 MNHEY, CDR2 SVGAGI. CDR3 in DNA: TGTGCCAGCAATGACGGGTCCTACGGAGCTCCTGGTGGCTACACCTTC. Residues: CASNDGSYGAPGGYTF.

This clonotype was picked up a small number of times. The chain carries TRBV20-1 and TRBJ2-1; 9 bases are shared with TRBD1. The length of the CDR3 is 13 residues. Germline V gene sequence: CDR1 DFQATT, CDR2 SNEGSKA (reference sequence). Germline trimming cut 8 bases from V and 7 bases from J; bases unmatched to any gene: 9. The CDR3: CSHPGQGTNEQFF. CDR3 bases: TGCAGTCACCCGGGACAGGGTACGAATGAGCAGTTCTTC.

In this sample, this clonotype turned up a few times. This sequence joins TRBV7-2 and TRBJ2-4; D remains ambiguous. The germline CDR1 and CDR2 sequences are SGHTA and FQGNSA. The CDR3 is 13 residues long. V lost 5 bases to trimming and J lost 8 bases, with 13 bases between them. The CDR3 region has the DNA TGTGCCAGCAGCCCACGGCCCGGAGACATTCAGTACTTC. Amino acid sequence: CASSPRPGDIQYF.

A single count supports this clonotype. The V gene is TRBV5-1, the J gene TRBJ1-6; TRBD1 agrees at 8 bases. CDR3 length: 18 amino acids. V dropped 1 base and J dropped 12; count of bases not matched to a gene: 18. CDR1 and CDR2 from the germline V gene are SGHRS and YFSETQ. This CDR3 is CASSLTTTGAGRGLPLHF. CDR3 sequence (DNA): TGCGCCAGCAGCTTGACTACGACAGGGGCCGGCAGGGGTTTACCCCTCCACTTT.

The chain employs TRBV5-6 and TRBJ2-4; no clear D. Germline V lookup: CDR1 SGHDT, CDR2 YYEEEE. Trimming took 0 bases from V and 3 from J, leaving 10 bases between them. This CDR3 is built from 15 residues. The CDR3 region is CASSLEGPVKNIQYF. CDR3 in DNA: TGTGCCAGCAGCTTGGAAGGGCCGGTCAAAAACATTCAGTACTTC.

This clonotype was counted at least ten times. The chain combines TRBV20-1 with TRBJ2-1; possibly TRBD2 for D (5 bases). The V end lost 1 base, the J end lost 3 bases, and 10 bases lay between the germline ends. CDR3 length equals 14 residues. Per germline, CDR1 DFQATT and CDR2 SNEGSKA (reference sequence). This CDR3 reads CSARVSGSYNEQFF. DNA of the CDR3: TGCAGTGCTAGAGTGTCGGGAAGCTACAATGAGCAGTTCTTC.

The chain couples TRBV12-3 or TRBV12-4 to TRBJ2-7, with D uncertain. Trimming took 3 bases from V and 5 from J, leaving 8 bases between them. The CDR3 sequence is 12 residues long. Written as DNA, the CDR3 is TGTGCCAGCAGTTTCCAAGTTCACGAGCAGTACTTC. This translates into CASSFQVHEQYF.

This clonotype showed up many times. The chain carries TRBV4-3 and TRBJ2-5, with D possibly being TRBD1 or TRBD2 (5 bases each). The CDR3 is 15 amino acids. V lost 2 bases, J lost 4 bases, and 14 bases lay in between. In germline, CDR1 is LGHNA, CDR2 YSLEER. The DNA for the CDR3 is TGCGCCAGCAGCCAACGGTTCGGGGCTGGAGAGACCCAGTACTTC. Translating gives CASSQRFGAGETQYF.

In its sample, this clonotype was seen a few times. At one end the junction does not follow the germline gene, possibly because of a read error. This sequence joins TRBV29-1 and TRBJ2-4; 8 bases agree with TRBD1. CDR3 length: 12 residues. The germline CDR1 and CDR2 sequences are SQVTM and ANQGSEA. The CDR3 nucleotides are TGCAGCGTTGAATATGGGGACAGGCGGAGGTCCTTC. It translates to CSVEYGDRRRSF.

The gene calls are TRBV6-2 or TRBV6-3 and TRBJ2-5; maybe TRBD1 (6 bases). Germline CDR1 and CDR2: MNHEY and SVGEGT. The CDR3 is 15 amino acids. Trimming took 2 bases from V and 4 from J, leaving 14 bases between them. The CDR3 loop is CASSYPQGRRETQYF. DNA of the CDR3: TGTGCCAGCAGTTACCCACAGGGCCGAAGAGAGACCCAGTACTTC.

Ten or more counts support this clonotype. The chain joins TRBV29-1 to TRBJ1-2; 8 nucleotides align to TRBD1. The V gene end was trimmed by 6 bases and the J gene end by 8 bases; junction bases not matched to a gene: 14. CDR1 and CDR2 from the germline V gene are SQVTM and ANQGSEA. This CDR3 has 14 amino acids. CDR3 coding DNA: TGCAGCGTCAGATCGCAGGGGGCCCTTCGAGGCTACACCTTC. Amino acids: CSVRSQGALRGYTF.

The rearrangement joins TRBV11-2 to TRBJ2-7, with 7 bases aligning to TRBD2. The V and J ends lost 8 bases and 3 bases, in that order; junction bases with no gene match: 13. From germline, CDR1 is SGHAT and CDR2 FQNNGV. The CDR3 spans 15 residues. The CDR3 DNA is TGTGCCAGCGGGGACTTGGCTAGCGGTTACTACGAGCAGTACTTC. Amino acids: CASGDLASGYYEQYF.

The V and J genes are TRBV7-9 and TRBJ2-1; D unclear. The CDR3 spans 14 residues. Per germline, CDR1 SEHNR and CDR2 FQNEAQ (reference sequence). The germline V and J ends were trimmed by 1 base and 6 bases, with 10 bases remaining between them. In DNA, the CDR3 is TGTGCCAGCAGCTTAGGATCCCTCGGCAATGAGCAGTTCTTC. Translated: CASSLGSLGNEQFF.

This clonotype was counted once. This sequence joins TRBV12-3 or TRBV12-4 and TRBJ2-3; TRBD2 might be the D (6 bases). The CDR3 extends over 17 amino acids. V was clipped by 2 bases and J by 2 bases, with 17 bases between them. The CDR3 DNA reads TGTGCCAGCAGTTTACTTGGGGTGGGAGGACCCACAGATACGCAGTATTTT. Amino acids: CASSLLGVGGPTDTQYF.

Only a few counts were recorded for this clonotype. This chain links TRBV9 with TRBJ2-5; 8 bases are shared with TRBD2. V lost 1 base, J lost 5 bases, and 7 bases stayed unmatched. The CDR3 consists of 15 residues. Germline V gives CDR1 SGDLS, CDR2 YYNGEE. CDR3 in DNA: TGTGCCAGCAGCGTACAAGGGACTAGGGTGGAGACCCAGTACTTC. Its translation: CASSVQGTRVETQYF.

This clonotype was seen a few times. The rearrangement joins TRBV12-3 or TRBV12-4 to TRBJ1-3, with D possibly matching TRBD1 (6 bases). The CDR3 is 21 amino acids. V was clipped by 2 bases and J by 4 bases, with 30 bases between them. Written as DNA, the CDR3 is TGTGCCAGCAGTTTAAATATGGGGGGCCTTGTGGTACTGTCGGAAGGAAACACCATATATTTT. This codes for CASSLNMGGLVVLSEGNTIYF.

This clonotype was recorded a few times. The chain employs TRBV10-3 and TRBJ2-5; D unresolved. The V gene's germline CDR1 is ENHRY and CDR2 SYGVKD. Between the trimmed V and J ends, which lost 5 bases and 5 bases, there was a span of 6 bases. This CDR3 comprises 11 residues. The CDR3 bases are TGTGCCATCAGTAGCCACGAGACCCAGTACTTC. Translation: CAISSHETQYF.